One sample yielded the 5 T cell receptor beta chains listed below, sequenced in a study of early T cells in non-severe SARS-CoV-2 infection (TCRdb year 2021). Library creation used 5' RACE. Sequenced using a NextSeq 500. TCRdb trimmed the raw reads at Q25, called clones with MiXCR and kept productive beta chains. One record per CDR3 amino acid sequence lists the most common genes and DNA. Within this sample are roughly 65,000 distinct CDR3 sequences, with 9% to 15% of them counted one time only. The top ten constitute 1.5% to 2% of the sample. Sequences were obtained from whole blood. The receptors stem from an adult who was a healthcare worker with PCR-confirmed SARS-CoV-2 infection or an uninfected control (not recorded which).

This clonotype was observed at least ten times. This chain links TRBV7-6 with TRBJ1-1; D possibly corresponds to TRBD1 (5 bases). The V gene lost 1 base and the J gene lost 2 bases, with 11 bases spanning the gap. Germline V CDR1 and CDR2: SGHVS, FNYEAQ. There are 15 residues in the CDR3. The CDR3 is CASSLGGGSNTEAFF. CDR3 DNA sequence: TGTGCCAGCAGCTTAGGGGGGGGATCTAACACTGAAGCTTTCTTT.

In nucleotides, the CDR3 is TGTGCCAGCAGTTACTCGAATCAGGGCGGTCAGCCCCAGCATTTT. This codes for CASSYSNQGGQPQHF. This chain connects TRBV6-5 to TRBJ1-5, with D tentatively TRBD1 (5 bases). The CDR3 is 15 residues long. CDR1 and CDR2 from the germline V gene are MNHEY and SVGAGI. The V end was cut by 0 bases, the J end by 6 bases, with 12 bases between.

This clonotype showed up many times. CDR3 protein: CASASSGRVSDTQYF. CDR3 DNA: TGCGCCAGCGCTTCGTCCGGCAGGGTTTCAGATACGCAGTATTTT. The rearrangement links TRBV5-1 to TRBJ2-3, with a weak D call TRBD1 (5 bases). Germline CDR1 SGHRS, CDR2 YFSETQ. The germline V and J ends were trimmed by 7 bases and 4 bases, with 19 bases remaining between them. This CDR3 has 15 amino acids.

This clonotype has just a few counts. J is TRBJ1-2 and V is TRBV29-1, with TRBD1 matching 8 bases. Trimming cost V 2 bases and J 3 bases; bases outside gene matches: 11. Germline lookup yields CDR1 SQVTM and CDR2 ANQGSEA. The CDR3 contains 16 residues. The CDR3 DNA is TGCAGCGTTGAACTCCTGGGACAGGTGTTTGACTATGGCTACACCTTC. It specifies CSVELLGQVFDYGYTF.

The rearrangement uses TRBV24-1 and TRBJ2-3; no definite D call. V was trimmed by 5 bases and J by 1 base, leaving 3 bases between them. Germline V gene sequence: CDR1 KGHDR, CDR2 SFDVKD. The CDR3 has 12 amino acids. For the CDR3, the DNA is TGTGCCACCAGTGGGGGCACAGATACGCAGTATTTT. This codes for CATSGGTDTQYF.